The entry below gives a single T cell receptor beta chain sequence along with its context. The CDR3 length is 15 residues. This sample is part of a study of blood T cell repertoires in COVID-19. On the study more broadly: From T cells, B-cell-depleted T cells, or PBMCs came the material, which was cDNA or gDNA.

In the original workflow: Scientists estimated how many nucleated cells there were by amplifying reference gene primers. This table comes from immunoSEQ multiplex PCR, and its TCRdb copy is limited to in-frame clones, with some not included. That table is the source of V, J and clone size, and D and trimming were worked out from the DNA. The sample lists approximately 100,000 clones, around 66% seen once, with around 6.3% in the top ten. The V gene is TRBV7-5, the J gene TRBJ1-2. TRBV7-5 is marked as a pseudogene. The specimen was peripheral blood. The clonotype originates from a man older than 75 with acute or convalescent COVID-19. Here the CDR3 DNA reads TGTGCCAGAAGCTCTTCCGGGGGGCAGAGGTATGGCTACACCTTC. Translating gives CARSSSGGQRYGYTF.